This TCR beta chain derives from a study of blood T cell repertoires in COVID-19 (dated by TCRdb to 2020 to 2022). Study-wide context: The collaborator samples originated in the United States, Italy and Spain and spanned the acute and convalescent phases of COVID-19. The prospective study material was composed of cDNA or gDNA derived from T cells, B-cell-depleted T cells, or PBMCs. The dataset comprised deeply sampled blood TCRbeta repertoires from subjects exposed to, actively infected with, or recovered from COVID-19. The repertoires were released in a freely available public database meant as a resource for research on the immune response to SARS-CoV-2. Samples were obtained from the ongoing ImmuneRACE study (first 160 participants) and from 1,254 subjects provided by 6 global collaborators. Sample metadata almost always included a de-identified subject ID, COVID-19 status, age in years and sex. HLA class I and class II types, where available, came from metadata supplied by the sample provider rather than from assay-based typing. Study-level results and caveats: How much clinical and demographic metadata was included differed by source and by participant, and the metadata was provided uncurated.

Each collaborating institution followed its own protocols to collect whole blood in K2EDTA tubes. For TCRbeta analysis, collaborator samples were shipped as frozen whole blood, as isolated PBMCs, or as DNA extracted from either sample type. This clone was observed a single time. Its recognized antigen is unknown. The input lacks base qualities; no much larger clone sits a single base away. The immunoSEQ Assay, a bias-controlled multiplex PCR, was used to amplify TCRbeta CDR3 regions from genomic DNA. The authors processed their data as follows. Within the assay, amplification of reference gene primers was used to estimate how many nucleated cells each sample contained. To quantify the absolute abundance of each unique TCRbeta CDR3 rearrangement, sequence reads were collapsed and filtered. For each sample, productive Simpson clonality was calculated as the square root of Simpson's diversity index across productive rearrangements. Here the immuneACCESS table is served through TCRdb, limited to in-frame sequences with V and J called. Missing clones are a known gap in these copies; in checked studies unresolved V genes cover under half, and the rest lacks a known reason. V and J calls and clone size are copied from that table; D and trimming were computed from the DNA. Counted in this sample were tens of thousands of clones; roughly 80% of them appeared once. Clones ranked in the top ten supply over 15% of the sample.

The sequencing sample was made of peripheral blood. The sequence was collected from an older woman with acute or convalescent COVID-19.

The nucleotide sequence is given as TGCGCCAGCAGCAAGGGGACAGGGGGCTTGAACACTGAAGCTTTCTTT. It translates to CASSKGTGGLNTEAFF. This sequence uses TRBV5-1 and TRBJ1-1; TRBD1 fits 12 bases in the junction. Sequences SGHRS (CDR1) and YFSETQ (CDR2) are obtained from the germline V gene. Compared with germline, V lacks 4 bases and J lacks 0 bases; bases without a gene match: 4. Including cysteine and phenylalanine, the CDR3 has 16 amino acids. Kept here is only the CDR3 DNA, which spans 48 bases and is read in frame from base 1.